This T cell receptor (beta chain) was recovered during a study of shared clonotypes between healthy human individuals. General study points: On the whole, naive subsets had larger estimated richness than memory subsets had.

Note on this clone: Its antigen remains unknown.

With 6 bases removed from V and 2 bases from J, the gap between germline ends came to 11 bases. The CDR3 runs to 13 residues. Germline loops: CDR1 MDHEN, CDR2 SYDVKM. Repertoires were generated with immunoSEQ multiplex PCR, while TCRdb's copy carries only in-frame clones and drops some. This sample has approximately 2.5 million clones, with 80% to 95% found just once. Each of the donors was a healthy adult who was HIV-negative and had not had a recent acute infection or vaccination. The V call is TRBV28, the J call TRBJ2-7; the D gene is possibly TRBD1 (6 bases). The sequencing input was naive CD4+ T cells from PBMCs. Subset here: CD45RA+ positively selected. This sequence was found in a man aged 18 to 30 in good health. Some clones in this sample may be carry-over from other donors' samples. CDR3 sequence (DNA): TGTGCCAGCAGCCGACAGGTGCCCTACGAGCAGTACTTC. Protein sequence: CASSRQVPYEQYF. Full variable domain (missing parts from reference TRBV28 and TRBJ2-7): DVKVTQSSRYLVKRTGEKVFLECVQDMDHENMFWYRQDPGLGLRLIYFSYDVKMKEKGDIPEGYSVSREKKERFSLILESASTNQTSMYLCASSRQVPYEQYFGPGTRLTVT.